A selection of T cell receptor beta chains follows, all from one sample in a study of shared clonotypes between healthy human individuals. Data came from immunoSEQ multiplex PCR; TCRdb stores just in-frame clones and leaves some out. In the table there are almost 700,000 clones, 92% of which are singletons. The sequenced sample was naive CD8+ T cells sorted from blood. Every receptor here comes from a man aged 25-45 years in good health. Each CDR3 is given with its conserved first and last residue. D genes are given only for firm matches. For some rows the clone size is stated as once, few or many, or as a class when expanded; others skip it.

V gene: TRBV7-3; clone size: -; D gene: -; J gene: TRBJ1-2; CDR3 length: 13; CDR3 protein: CASSQDGGYGYTF; CDR3 DNA: TGTGCCAGCAGCCAGGACGGGGGGTATGGCTACACCTTC
V gene: TRBV5-1; clone size: once; D gene: -; J gene: TRBJ2-2; CDR3 length: 14; CDR3 protein: CASSLAMNTGELFF; CDR3 DNA: TGCGCCAGCAGCTTGGCGATGAACACCGGGGAGCTGTTTTTT
V gene: TRBV28; clone size: -; D gene: -; J gene: TRBJ2-7; CDR3 length: 16; CDR3 protein: CASSPSPAGVVNEQYF; CDR3 DNA: TGTGCCAGCAGCCCCTCTCCCGCAGGGGTAGTCAACGAGCAGTACTTC
V gene: TRBV7-2; clone size: -; D gene: -; J gene: TRBJ2-2; CDR3 length: 12; CDR3 protein: CASSLVGRELFF; CDR3 DNA: TGTGCCAGCAGCTTAGTTGGTAGGGAGCTGTTTTTT
V gene: TRBV7-9; clone size: -; D gene: TRBD1; J gene: TRBJ2-7; CDR3 length: 18; CDR3 protein: CASSLDTTRTGSSYEQYF; CDR3 DNA: TGTGCCAGCAGCTTAGACACAACACGGACAGGGAGCTCCTACGAGCAGTACTTC
V gene: TRBV9; clone size: -; D gene: -; J gene: TRBJ2-2; CDR3 length: 14; CDR3 protein: CASSPRGGTGELFF; CDR3 DNA: TGTGCCAGCAGCCCACGTGGAGGGACCGGGGAGCTGTTTTTT
V gene: TRBV6-6; clone size: -; D gene: -; J gene: TRBJ1-2; CDR3 length: 14; CDR3 protein: CASSYDVGSYGYTF; CDR3 DNA: TGTGCCAGCAGTTACGACGTTGGCAGTTATGGCTACACCTTC
V gene: TRBV28; clone size: -; D gene: -; J gene: TRBJ2-1; CDR3 length: 15; CDR3 protein: CASTALGGSYNEQFF; CDR3 DNA: TGTGCCAGCACGGCCCTGGGAGGCTCCTACAATGAGCAGTTCTTC
V gene: TRBV27; clone size: once; D gene: -; J gene: TRBJ1-2; CDR3 length: 14; CDR3 protein: CASSLGGAAYGYTF; CDR3 DNA: TGTGCCAGCAGTTTAGGGGGGGCCGCCTATGGCTACACCTTC
V gene: TRBV7-9; clone size: -; D gene: -; J gene: TRBJ2-7; CDR3 length: 13; CDR3 protein: CASSLSRDYEQYF; CDR3 DNA: TGTGCCAGCAGCTTAAGTAGAGACTACGAGCAGTACTTC
V gene: TRBV5-1; clone size: -; D gene: -; J gene: TRBJ2-7; CDR3 length: 14; CDR3 protein: CASSKQDSSYEQYF; CDR3 DNA: TGCGCCAGCAGCAAGCAGGACAGCTCCTACGAGCAGTACTTC
V gene: TRBV27; clone size: -; D gene: -; J gene: TRBJ2-7; CDR3 length: 16; CDR3 protein: CASSGGGRGPTYEQYF; CDR3 DNA: TGTGCCAGCAGTGGGGGGGGGCGGGGGCCGACCTACGAGCAGTACTTC
V gene: TRBV5-1; clone size: -; D gene: -; J gene: TRBJ1-2; CDR3 length: 14; CDR3 protein: CASSGATGADGYTF; CDR3 DNA: TGCGCCAGCAGCGGGGCGACAGGAGCGGATGGCTACACCTTC
V gene: TRBV5-1; clone size: -; D gene: -; J gene: TRBJ2-7; CDR3 length: 15; CDR3 protein: CASSLVLGEDYEQYF; CDR3 DNA: TGCGCCAGCAGCTTGGTTCTGGGTGAGGACTACGAGCAGTACTTC
V gene: TRBV7-6; clone size: -; D gene: -; J gene: TRBJ1-1; CDR3 length: 13; CDR3 protein: CASSRARDTEAFF; CDR3 DNA: TGTGCCAGCAGCCGCGCCCGGGACACTGAAGCTTTCTTT
V gene: TRBV5-4; clone size: once; D gene: -; J gene: TRBJ2-7; CDR3 length: 14; CDR3 protein: CASSSGVSSYEQYF; CDR3 DNA: TGTGCCAGCAGCTCAGGGGTAAGCTCCTACGAGCAGTACTTC
V gene: TRBV28; clone size: -; D gene: TRBD2; J gene: TRBJ2-5; CDR3 length: 16; CDR3 protein: CASSFWPSGGQETQYF; CDR3 DNA: TGTGCCAGCAGTTTCTGGCCTAGCGGGGGACAAGAGACCCAGTACTTC
V gene: TRBV11-2; clone size: -; D gene: -; J gene: TRBJ2-7; CDR3 length: 14; CDR3 protein: CASSLNYPRGEQYF; CDR3 DNA: TGTGCCAGCAGCTTAAACTACCCAAGAGGTGAGCAGTACTTC